This TCR beta chain stems from a study of blood T cell repertoires in COVID-19. For the study at large: The cDNA or gDNA used as material had been derived from T cells, B-cell-depleted T cells, or PBMCs.

Before they entered the study, exposed participants had met a COVID-19 case within 2 weeks. V was pared by 3 bases and J by 7 bases, with 4 bases of the junction left unmatched. Germline V gene data show CDR1 as SGHNT and CDR2 as YENEEA. The CDR3 runs to 15 residues. Original handling: Reference gene primer amplification yielded estimated nucleated cell counts. Method: immunoSEQ multiplex PCR; TCRdb's copy keeps in-frame clones and lacks some. V and J calls and clone size are those listed in that table; D and trimming were worked out from the DNA. The data hold 350,000 to 450,000 clones, with roughly 92% observed a single time.

The chain recombines TRBV11-3 with TRBJ2-1, with TRBD2 matching over 12 bases. The sequencing sample was made of PBMCs or T cells enriched from blood (not recorded which). The origin of this receptor is a woman between 40 and 55 years old who had been exposed to COVID-19. The CDR3 nucleotides are TGTGCCAGCAGCTTTACTAGCGGGAGGCTGAATGAGCAGTTCTTC. Translated: CASSFTSGRLNEQFF. Variable domain in full (rest from reference TRBV11-3 and TRBJ2-1): EAGVVQSPRYKIIEKKQPVAFWCNPISGHNTLYWYLQNLGQGPELLIRYENEEAVDDSQLPKDRFSAERLKGVDSTLKIQPAELGDSAVYLCASSFTSGRLNEQFFGPGTRLTVL.